The 22 T cell receptor beta chains listed next were all sequenced from one sample in a study of cytomegalovirus exposure and HLA in healthy donors. Sequenced by immunoSEQ multiplex PCR; TCRdb stores in-frame clones only, minus some. Altogether over 150,000 clones are present, approximately 86% being singletons, with the ten largest covering about 20%. Material: PBMCs. These receptors were collected from a man between 18 and 29 years old in good health and CMV-seropositive.

The V gene is TRBV7-6, the J gene TRBJ2-3, with TRBD2 identical over 14 bases. With V trimmed by 5 bases and J by 5 bases, 9 bases remained unmatched. The CDR3 runs to 17 residues. Looked up from germline, CDR1 is SGHVS and CDR2 is FNYEAQ. CDR3 DNA sequence: TGTGCCAGCAGCCCATGGACTAGCGGGAGGTACGGAGATACGCAGTATTTT. Protein product: CASSPWTSGRYGDTQYF.

This clone appeared a few times. The chain employs TRBV27 and TRBJ2-7; D perhaps matches TRBD1 (6 bases). The V and J ends lost 6 bases and 3 bases respectively, with 15 bases between them. The germline V gene encodes CDR1 MNHEY and CDR2 SMNVEV (reference sequence). The CDR3 sequence is 14 residues long. DNA for the CDR3: TGTGCCAGCAGCCCCGGGACATCGGTCTACGAGCAGTACTTC. It encodes CASSPGTSVYEQYF.

The chain has TRBV4-3 and TRBJ2-1; 13 bases line up with TRBD2. J was trimmed by 7 bases and V by 6 bases; bases with no gene match: 6. The CDR3 has 15 residues. CDR1 and CDR2 (germline): LGHNA, YSLEER. CDR3 protein: CASSSGLAGANEQFF. DNA for the CDR3: TGCGCCAGCAGTTCTGGACTAGCGGGAGCTAATGAGCAGTTCTTC.

CDR3 nucleotide sequence: TGTGCCAGCAGCCAGAACGACAGGGGGCTAGGAAACACCATATATTTT. It yields the protein CASSQNDRGLGNTIYF. The chain combines TRBV5-6 with TRBJ1-3; the match to TRBD1 covers 10 bases. The CDR3 contains 16 residues. V shed 4 bases and J 4 bases; nucleotides not matched to a gene: 8. The germline V gene encodes CDR1 SGHDT and CDR2 YYEEEE.

Only one count was recorded for this clone. The gene calls are TRBV6-4 and TRBJ2-7; 14 bases are shared with TRBD2. V was clipped by 8 bases and J by 2 bases; unmatched bases: 2. This CDR3 is built from 14 residues. Germline CDR1 MRHNA, CDR2 SNTAGT. The CDR3 is CASPTSGGAYEQYF. The CDR3 DNA follows: TGTGCCAGCCCGACTAGCGGGGGGGCCTACGAGCAGTACTTC.

This clone was detected only once. This chain uses TRBV5-5 with TRBJ1-6; 7 bases agree with TRBD1. Trimming at V came to 4 bases and at J to 7 bases, leaving 5 bases not matched to a gene. The V gene's germline CDR1 is SGHKS and CDR2 YYEKEE (reference sequence). This CDR3 is 14 amino acids long. The CDR3 nucleotides read TGTGCCAGCAGCCCCGGGACAGCCAATTCACCCCTCCACTTT. Translated, it gives CASSPGTANSPLHF.

The chain has TRBV7-8 and TRBJ2-7, with D perhaps TRBD2 (6 bases). This CDR3 has 15 amino acids. Trimming took off 5 bases at V and 0 bases at J, with 14 bases between the two ends. The V gene's germline CDR1 is SGHVS and CDR2 FQNEAQ. CDR3 nucleotide sequence: TGTGCCAGCAGCCCGCTTGGGGGGAGCTCCTACGAGCAGTACTTC. It yields the protein CASSPLGGSSYEQYF.

The V and J genes are TRBV7-9 and TRBJ1-1; possible D gene TRBD1, 5 bases. V shed 1 base and J shed 0 bases, with 6 bases lying between them. Germline CDR1 and CDR2: SEHNR and FQNEAQ (reference sequence). This CDR3 region has 14 residues. The CDR3 bases are TGTGCCAGCAGCTTAGGGGGCCTGAACACTGAAGCTTTCTTT. This gives the protein CASSLGGLNTEAFF.

This clone appeared a few times. The rearrangement links TRBV30 to TRBJ1-2; D is unresolved. V shed 0 bases and J shed 6 bases, with 11 bases lying between them. Germline lookup yields CDR1 GTSNPN and CDR2 SVGIG (reference sequence). This CDR3 is built from 13 residues. Here the CDR3 DNA reads TGTGCCTGGAGTGTACTCCCCGGGGATGGCTACACCTTC. Protein: CAWSVLPGDGYTF.

The chain employs TRBV6-1 and TRBJ2-7; 7 bases match TRBD2. Trimming at V came to 7 bases and at J to 3 bases, leaving 9 bases not matched to a gene. Germline lookup yields CDR1 MNHNS and CDR2 SASEGT. This CDR3 region has 14 residues. CDR3 in DNA: TGTGCCAGCACCGGGGCGGGGGTAAGCTACGAGCAGTACTTC. It specifies CASTGAGVSYEQYF.

This clone appeared a few times. V is TRBV6-4 and J is TRBJ2-4, with D possibly being TRBD2 (6 bases). The CDR3 is 14 residues long. The V gene lost 3 bases and the J gene lost 0 bases, with 6 bases spanning the gap. Germline-derived CDR1 and CDR2 are MRHNA and SNTAGT. The CDR3 nucleotides are TGTGCCAGCAGTGAGGGGGGAGCCAAAAACATTCAGTACTTC. Translating it yields CASSEGGAKNIQYF.

This chain connects TRBV4-3 to TRBJ2-7, with TRBD1 identical over 10 bases. This CDR3 is built from 17 residues. Germline CDR1 reads LGHNA; CDR2 reads YSLEER. J lost 5 bases, V lost 3 bases, and 13 bases had no gene match. CDR3 region: CASSHNARGQGSDEQYF. CDR3 in DNA: TGCGCCAGCAGCCATAACGCGAGGGGACAGGGGAGCGACGAGCAGTACTTC.

This chain links TRBV4-3 with TRBJ1-4; 8 bases are shared with TRBD1. V gave up 4 bases and J gave up 2 bases; unmatched junction bases: 3. CDR3 length: 15 amino acids. Germline V gene data show CDR1 as LGHNA and CDR2 as YSLEER. For the CDR3, the DNA is TGCGCCAGCAGCCCCAGACAGGGGACTAATGAAAAACTGTTTTTT. It yields the protein CASSPRQGTNEKLFF.

J is TRBJ1-5 and V is TRBV5-4; D unclear. Trimming took off 0 bases at V and 3 bases at J, with 10 bases between the two ends. The CDR3 runs to 15 residues. CDR1 and CDR2 (germline): SGHNT, YYREEE (reference sequence). CDR3 DNA sequence: TGTGCCAGCAGCTTGGGCGGGAACCCCAATCAGCCCCAGCATTTT. Protein sequence: CASSLGGNPNQPQHF.

This sequence joins TRBV7-9 and TRBJ2-1; TRBD2 matches at 12 bases. The J segment lost 1 base and the V segment lost 5 bases, leaving 9 bases of the junction unmatched. CDR3 length: 18 residues. Germline V gene lookup returns CDR1 SEHNR and CDR2 FQNEAQ (reference sequence). CDR3 protein: CASSALTSGGLSYNEQFF. CDR3 DNA: TGTGCCAGCAGCGCCCTGACTAGCGGGGGACTTTCCTACAATGAGCAGTTCTTC.

The chain employs TRBV27 and TRBJ2-1, with D perhaps matching TRBD2 (7 bases). Germline-derived CDR1 and CDR2 are MNHEY and SMNVEV (reference sequence). The CDR3 sequence is 18 residues long. Trimming shortened V by 4 bases and J by 2 bases, and 21 bases separated the two germline ends. The CDR3: CASSSFVGTGGPYNEQFF. Written as DNA, the CDR3 is TGTGCCAGCAGTTCTTTCGTAGGCACGGGGGGCCCCTACAATGAGCAGTTCTTC.

This chain connects TRBV7-2 to TRBJ2-7; 8 positions agree with TRBD1. Germline lookup yields CDR1 SGHTA and CDR2 FQGNSA. V dropped 1 base and J dropped 3; count of bases not matched to a gene: 8. This CDR3 spans 16 amino acids. CDR3 nucleotides: TGTGCCAGCAGCTTAGGTAGCCAGGGGGCGAGCTACGAGCAGTACTTC. Its translation is CASSLGSQGASYEQYF.

The chain joins TRBV12-5 to TRBJ1-1, with 8 bases fitting TRBD1. V was pared by 5 bases and J by 8 bases, with 4 bases of the junction left unmatched. The germline V gene has CDR1 LGHNT and CDR2 FRNRAP. The CDR3 totals 12 residues. Here the CDR3 reads CASGPGTGEAFF. CDR3 DNA: TGTGCTAGTGGTCCCGGGACAGGAGAAGCTTTCTTT.

The CDR3 is CASSSGGMNTEAFF. Written as DNA, the CDR3 is TGCGCCAGCAGCTCAGGGGGCATGAACACTGAAGCTTTCTTT. The chain couples TRBV5-1 to TRBJ1-1, with 8 bases identical to TRBD1. CDR3 length: 14 amino acids. Germline V gene sequence: CDR1 SGHRS, CDR2 YFSETQ. The V and J ends lost 3 bases and 0 bases, in that order; junction bases with no gene match: 1. The entire variable domain, with the rest obtained from reference TRBV5-1 and TRBJ1-1, is as follows: KAGVTQTPRYLIKTRGQQVTLSCSPISGHRSVSWYQQTPGQGLQFLFEYFSETQRNKGNFPGRFSGRQFSNSRSEMNVSTLELGDSALYLCASSSGGMNTEAFFGQGTRLTVV.

V usage is TRBV4-1 and J usage is TRBJ1-2; possible D gene TRBD1, 6 bases. V lost 1 base and J 6 bases, leaving 15 bases between the germline ends. This CDR3 contains 15 residues. Germline CDR1 is MGHRA and CDR2 is YSYEKL. CDR3 DNA sequence: TGCGCCAGCAGCCAAGTTTCAGGGGCGCTGAATGGCTACACCTTC. Translating gives CASSQVSGALNGYTF.

The chain recombines TRBV7-3 with TRBJ2-7; D remains ambiguous. Germline CDR1 and CDR2: SGHTA and FQGTGA. CDR3 size: 15 residues. The ends were cut back, 2 bases at V and 1 base at J, with 12 bases in the middle. Here the CDR3 reads CASSLFPEQSYEQYF. The DNA of the CDR3 is TGTGCCAGCAGCTTATTTCCGGAGCAGTCCTACGAGCAGTACTTC.

This clone was seen a few times. V gene TRBV9 combines with J gene TRBJ2-2, with TRBD1 matching over 8 bases. CDR1 and CDR2 (germline): SGDLS, YYNGEE. J was trimmed by 4 bases and V by 1 base; bases with no gene match: 6. The CDR3 has 16 amino acids. Here the CDR3 reads CASSVSGQGPTGELFF. CDR3 sequence (DNA): TGTGCCAGCAGCGTATCAGGACAGGGCCCCACCGGGGAGCTGTTTTTT.